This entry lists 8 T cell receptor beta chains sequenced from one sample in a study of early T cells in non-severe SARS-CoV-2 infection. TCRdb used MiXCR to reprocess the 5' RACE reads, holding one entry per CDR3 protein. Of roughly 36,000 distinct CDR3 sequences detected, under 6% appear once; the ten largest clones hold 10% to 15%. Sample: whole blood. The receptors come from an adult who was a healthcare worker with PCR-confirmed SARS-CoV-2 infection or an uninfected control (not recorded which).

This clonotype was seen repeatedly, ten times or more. The CDR3 spells CASSQLTGTGELFF. In DNA form, the CDR3 reads TGCGCCAGCAGCCAACTCACAGGCACCGGGGAGCTGTTTTTT. The chain recombines TRBV4-3 with TRBJ2-2; D possibly corresponds to TRBD1 (5 bases). CDR3 length: 14 amino acids. V was pared by 2 bases and J by 4 bases, with 8 bases between. Germline values: CDR1 LGHNA, CDR2 YSLEER.

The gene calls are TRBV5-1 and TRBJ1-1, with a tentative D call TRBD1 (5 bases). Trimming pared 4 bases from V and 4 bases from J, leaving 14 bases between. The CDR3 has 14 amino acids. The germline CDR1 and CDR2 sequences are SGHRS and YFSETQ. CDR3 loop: CASSGTVVGTEAFF. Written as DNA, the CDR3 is TGCGCCAGCAGCGGGACGGTTGTCGGCACTGAAGCTTTCTTT.

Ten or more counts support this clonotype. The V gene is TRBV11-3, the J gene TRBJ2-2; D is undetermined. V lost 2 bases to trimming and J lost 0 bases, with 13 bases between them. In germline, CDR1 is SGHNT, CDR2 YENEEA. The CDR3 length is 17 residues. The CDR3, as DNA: TGTGCCAGCAGCTTAAAGTTCGGCAGCTCGAACACCGGGGAGCTGTTTTTT. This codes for CASSLKFGSSNTGELFF.

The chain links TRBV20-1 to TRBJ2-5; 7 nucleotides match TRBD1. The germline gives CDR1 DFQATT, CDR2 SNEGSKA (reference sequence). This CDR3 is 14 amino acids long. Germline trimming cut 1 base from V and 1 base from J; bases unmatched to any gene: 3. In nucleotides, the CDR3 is TGCAGTGCTAGAGGGGACAGCGGCCAAGAGACCCAGTACTTC. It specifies CSARGDSGQETQYF.

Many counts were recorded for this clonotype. The CDR3 spells CASSLLRGQPQHF. The CDR3 region has the DNA TGTGCCAGCAGTTTACTTAGGGGTCAGCCCCAGCATTTT. V and J are TRBV28 and TRBJ1-5, with D tentatively TRBD1 (5 bases). This CDR3 region has 13 residues. Germline values: CDR1 MDHEN, CDR2 SYDVKM. With 2 bases removed from V and 6 bases from J, the gap between germline ends came to 8 bases. Drawing the rest from reference TRBV28 and TRBJ1-5, the complete variable domain is DVKVTQSSRYLVKRTGEKVFLECVQDMDHENMFWYRQDPGLGLRLIYFSYDVKMKEKGDIPEGYSVSREKKERFSLILESASTNQTSMYLCASSLLRGQPQHFGDGTRLSIL.

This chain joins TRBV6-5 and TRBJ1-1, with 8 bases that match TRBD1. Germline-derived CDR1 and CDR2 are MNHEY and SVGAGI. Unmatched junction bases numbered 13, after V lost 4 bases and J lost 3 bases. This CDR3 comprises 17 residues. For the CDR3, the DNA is TGTGCCAGCAGTTTAAACCGGGACAGGAGTGTTTACACTGAAGCTTTCTTT. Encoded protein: CASSLNRDRSVYTEAFF.

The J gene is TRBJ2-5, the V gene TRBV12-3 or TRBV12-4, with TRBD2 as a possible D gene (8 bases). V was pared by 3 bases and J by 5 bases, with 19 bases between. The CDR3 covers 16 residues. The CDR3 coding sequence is TGTGCCAGCAGTTTCGGGGGGGACAGAAGAAGGGAGACCCAGTACTTC. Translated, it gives CASSFGGDRRRETQYF.

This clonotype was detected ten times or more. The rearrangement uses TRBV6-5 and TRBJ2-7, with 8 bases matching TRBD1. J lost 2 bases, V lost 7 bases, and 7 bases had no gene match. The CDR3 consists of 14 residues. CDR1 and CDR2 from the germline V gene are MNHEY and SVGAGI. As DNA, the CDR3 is TGTGCCAGCACCCAGGACAGGGACCCCTACGAGCAGTACTTC. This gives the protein CASTQDRDPYEQYF.